One and the same sample provided the 31 T cell receptor beta chains below, sequenced in a study of early T cells in non-severe SARS-CoV-2 infection. One entry per CDR3 protein results from TCRdb running MiXCR on the 5' RACE reads. Found here are 25,000 to 35,000 distinct CDR3 sequences, roughly 2.8% of them singletons; the top ten hold 0.55% to 0.9%. The specimen was whole blood. The receptor set was obtained from an adult who was a healthcare worker with PCR-confirmed SARS-CoV-2 infection or an uninfected control (not recorded which).

This clonotype was observed many times. The CDR3 reads CASSSTGTGEKLFF. The CDR3 DNA sequence: TGCGCCAGCAGCTCAACTGGGACAGGTGAAAAACTGTTTTTT. V gene TRBV5-1 combines with J gene TRBJ1-4; 8 bases agree with TRBD1. CDR1 and CDR2 (germline): SGHRS, YFSETQ. With 3 bases clipped from V and 7 bases from J, the junction kept 5 bases outside the gene matches. CDR3 length: 14 residues.

This clonotype was counted many times. The chain joins TRBV5-1 to TRBJ1-2; D gene ambiguous. Germline V CDR1 and CDR2: SGHRS, YFSETQ. CDR3 length: 14 amino acids. V lost 0 bases to trimming and J lost 4 bases, with 10 bases between them. For the CDR3, the DNA is TGCGCCAGCAGCTTGGAAGGGCCCGCCTATGGCTACACCTTC. It encodes CASSLEGPAYGYTF.

This clonotype was found many times. The DNA is omitted, as the CDR3 cannot be located on it reliably, and the CDR3 follows TCRdb's listing. The chain carries TRBV21-1 and TRBJ2-7; the DNA was not used to check the table's D call, TRBD1. TRBV21-1 is a recognized pseudogene. The CDR3 is 12 amino acids long, termini counted. The CDR3 sequence: CAWGWGSDEQYV.

This clonotype was seen ten or more times. The chain is built from TRBV25-1 and TRBJ2-5; TRBD1 agrees at 8 bases. The ends lost 6 bases at V and 2 bases at J; junction bases unmatched: 11. Germline V gene lookup returns CDR1 MGHDK and CDR2 SYGVNS. The CDR3 totals 16 residues. Written as DNA, the CDR3 is TGTGCCAGCAGCAAAATAGGACAGGGCAGTCAAGAGACCCAGTACTTC. Its translation: CASSKIGQGSQETQYF. Full variable domain (outside the CDR3, taken from reference TRBV25-1 and TRBJ2-5): EADIYQTPRYLVIGTGKKITLECSQTMGHDKMYWYQQDPGMELHLIHYSYGVNSTEKGDLSSESTVSRIRTEHFPLTLESARPSHTSQYLCASSKIGQGSQETQYFGPGTRLLVL.

This clonotype was observed a few times. This chain uses TRBV5-1 with TRBJ2-2, with unresolved D. Trimming removed 0 bases at V and 1 base at J, with 10 bases between. The CDR3 has 16 residues. CDR1 and CDR2 (germline): SGHRS, YFSETQ. The CDR3 DNA sequence: TGCGCCAGCAGCTTGGAATTGGGTCTGAACACCGGGGAGCTGTTTTTT. Translating gives CASSLELGLNTGELFF.

This clonotype is labeled medium-sized. The chain combines TRBV9 with TRBJ1-5; D gene unclear. Germline V CDR1 and CDR2: SGDLS, YYNGEE. The CDR3 has 13 residues. V gave up 3 bases and J gave up 4 bases, with 8 bases separating them. The CDR3 protein is CASSATENQPQHF. CDR3 nucleotides: TGTGCCAGCAGCGCGACCGAGAATCAGCCCCAGCATTTT.

This clonotype was counted ten times or more. The chain carries TRBV5-1 and TRBJ1-2; D uncertain. Trimming removed 4 bases at V and 8 bases at J, with 27 bases between. Germline V lookup: CDR1 SGHRS, CDR2 YFSETQ. The CDR3 extends over 17 amino acids. CDR3 bases: TGCGCCAGCAGCGATCCGGGCAAGGCCCTAACGTCAACCGGCTACACCTTC. This gives the protein CASSDPGKALTSTGYTF.

There are many counts of this clonotype. The CDR3: CASSYSKDRGNTEAFF. The CDR3 DNA reads as TGTGCCAGCAGCTATTCGAAGGACAGGGGGAACACTGAAGCTTTCTTT. The chain carries TRBV6-6 and TRBJ1-1; 9 positions agree with TRBD1. V lost 6 bases to trimming and J lost 1 base; unmatched junction nucleotides: 9. The CDR3 consists of 16 residues. The germline V gene encodes CDR1 MNHNY and CDR2 SVGAGI (reference sequence).

This clonotype was recorded many times. The chain is built from TRBV20-1 and TRBJ2-1, with 8 positions matching TRBD2. Germline CDR1 DFQATT, CDR2 SNEGSKA (reference sequence). The CDR3 sequence is 15 residues long. V dropped 5 bases and J dropped 4; count of bases not matched to a gene: 10. This CDR3 reads CSAAYTSGRYNEQFF. As DNA, the CDR3 is TGCAGTGCTGCCTACACTAGCGGCCGATACAATGAGCAGTTCTTC.

This clonotype came up a few times. The V gene is TRBV15, the J gene TRBJ1-2; D unclear. Trimming cost V 0 bases and J 3 bases, with 14 bases left between them. Germline values: CDR1 LNHNV, CDR2 YYDKDF (reference sequence). The CDR3 totals 16 residues. CDR3 sequence: CATSRDFDLLDYGYTF. Here the CDR3 DNA reads TGTGCCACCAGCAGAGATTTTGACTTGCTGGACTATGGCTACACCTTC.

This clonotype was seen only a few times. The J gene is TRBJ2-1, the V gene TRBV24-1; 8 nucleotides align to TRBD2. J gave up 5 bases and V 1 base, and 3 bases lay outside the gene matches. In germline, CDR1 is KGHDR, CDR2 SFDVKD. The CDR3 contains 15 residues. The CDR3 nucleotides read TGTGCCACCAGTGATTTCTCGCGGGGGGACAATGAGCAGTTCTTC. As protein: CATSDFSRGDNEQFF.

This clonotype was observed at least ten times. The V and J genes are TRBV18 and TRBJ1-2, with 11 bases lining up with TRBD1. The CDR3 is 15 residues long. Germline CDR1 and CDR2: KGHSH and LQKENI. The ends lost 4 bases at V and 3 bases at J; junction bases unmatched: 4. CDR3 in amino acids: CASSRTGGLDYGYTF. In DNA form, the CDR3 reads TGTGCCAGCTCACGGACAGGGGGCTTGGACTATGGCTACACCTTC.

In its sample, this clonotype was seen many times. This chain connects TRBV19 to TRBJ1-6, with unresolved D. The CDR3 is 15 residues long. V was pared by 7 bases and J by 6 bases, with 16 bases between. Germline CDR1 is LNHDA and CDR2 is SQIVND (reference sequence). The CDR3 region is CASKKVETLNSPLHF. The CDR3 nucleotides read TGTGCCAGTAAGAAAGTCGAGACACTTAATTCACCCCTCCACTTT.

This clonotype has ten or more counts. The V gene is TRBV5-1, the J gene TRBJ2-2; D is perhaps TRBD1 (6 bases). Germline V gene lookup returns CDR1 SGHRS and CDR2 YFSETQ. CDR3 size: 15 residues. V lost 7 bases to trimming and J lost 6 bases, with 19 bases between them. Written as DNA, the CDR3 is TGCGCCAGCCAGACACAGGGTACGGGTGCCGGGGAGCTGTTTTTT. The encoded protein is CASQTQGTGAGELFF.

This clonotype was observed many times. The V and J genes are TRBV2 and TRBJ2-1, with TRBD1 as a possible D gene (6 bases). The length of the CDR3 is 15 residues. Germline V gene sequence: CDR1 SNHLY, CDR2 FYNNEI. The V end lost 6 bases, the J end lost 1 base, and 13 bases lay between the germline ends. In nucleotides, the CDR3 is TGTGCCAGCAGAAGGGACACCGAATCCTACAATGAGCAGTTCTTC. The encoded protein is CASRRDTESYNEQFF.

This clonotype has a count of ten or more. V usage is TRBV19 and J usage is TRBJ1-5, with a possible D match to TRBD1 (5 bases). CDR1 is LNHDA, CDR2 SQIVND, per germline (reference sequence). Trimming took 4 bases from V and 3 from J, leaving 10 bases between them. This CDR3 contains 14 residues. The CDR3 here is CASSTGTVNQPQHF. CDR3 nucleotide sequence: TGTGCCAGTAGTACAGGGACGGTCAATCAGCCCCAGCATTTT. Supplemented by reference TRBV19 and TRBJ1-5, the full variable domain reads DGGITQSPKYLFRKEGQNVTLSCEQNLNHDAMYWYRQDPGQGLRLIYYSQIVNDFQKGDIAEGYSVSREKKESFPLTVTSAQKNPTAFYLCASSTGTVNQPQHFGDGTRLSIL.

This clonotype came up many times. The V gene is TRBV7-3, the J gene TRBJ2-1; TRBD2 aligns across 10 bases. J was trimmed by 7 bases and V by 1 base; bases with no gene match: 4. The CDR3 has 15 amino acids. CDR1 is SGHTA and CDR2 is FQGTGA in the germline V gene. The CDR3 coding sequence is TGTGCCAGCAGCTTAAGGCTAGCGGGGGTTAATGAGCAGTTCTTC. Protein: CASSLRLAGVNEQFF.

Many counts were recorded for this clonotype. The chain has TRBV12-5 and TRBJ2-5; 7 bases map to TRBD2. The germline CDR1 and CDR2 sequences are LGHNT and FRNRAP. This CDR3 is built from 15 residues. V dropped 3 bases and J dropped 5; count of bases not matched to a gene: 9. Here the CDR3 DNA reads TGTGCTAGTGGTTTCTGGGGGGGGTCAGGGGAGACCCAGTACTTC. The encoded protein is CASGFWGGSGETQYF.

This clonotype is termed medium-sized. The chain recombines TRBV18 with TRBJ2-1; TRBD1 aligns across 8 bases. Germline loops: CDR1 KGHSH, CDR2 LQKENI. V lost 2 bases and J lost 6; bases outside the gene matches: 0. CDR3 length: 13 residues. The CDR3 is CASSPTGGNEQFF. The CDR3 DNA sequence: TGTGCCAGCTCACCAACAGGGGGCAATGAGCAGTTCTTC.

This clonotype was detected ten times or more. The chain is built from TRBV11-2 and TRBJ2-1; 7 nucleotides align to TRBD2. This CDR3 has 14 amino acids. The V gene's germline CDR1 is SGHAT and CDR2 FQNNGV. J lost 6 bases, V lost 3 bases, and 5 bases had no gene match. The CDR3 loop reads CASSLPGGGNEQFF. CDR3 nucleotides: TGTGCCAGCAGCTTGCCGGGGGGTGGCAATGAGCAGTTCTTC.

This clonotype was counted many times. V gene TRBV7-2 combines with J gene TRBJ2-2; maybe TRBD2 (7 bases). Trimming took 5 bases from V and 5 from J, leaving 18 bases between them. Per germline, CDR1 SGHTA and CDR2 FQGNSA. CDR3 length equals 16 residues. The CDR3 nucleotides are TGTGCCAGCAGCCCAAGACTTGGGGGGGCGACCGGGGAGCTGTTTTTT. It translates to CASSPRLGGATGELFF.

Many counts were recorded for this clonotype. This chain uses TRBV5-1 with TRBJ1-1, with D unclear. Germline CDR1 is SGHRS and CDR2 is YFSETQ. CDR3 length: 14 amino acids. The V end was cut by 2 bases, the J end by 5 bases, with 13 bases between. As DNA, the CDR3 is TGCGCCAGCAGCTTTGAGGTCTCCGGGACTGAAGCTTTCTTT. It is translated as CASSFEVSGTEAFF.

This clonotype was seen ten or more times. This chain uses TRBV7-9 with TRBJ2-1; no firm D call. The CDR3 consists of 14 residues. Trimming removed 0 bases at V and 7 bases at J, with 10 bases between. Germline-derived CDR1 and CDR2 are SEHNR and FQNEAQ (reference sequence). CDR3 coding DNA: TGTGCCAGCAGCTTAGCCTCTAGTGGTAATGAGCAGTTCTTC. Translation gives CASSLASSGNEQFF. Complete variable domain (other parts from reference TRBV7-9 and TRBJ2-1): DTGVSQNPRHKITKRGQNVTFRCDPISEHNRLYWYRQTLGQGPEFLTYFQNEAQLEKSRLLSDRFSAERPKGSFSTLEIQRTEQGDSAMYLCASSLASSGNEQFFGPGTRLTVL.

This clonotype was seen at least ten times. V is TRBV20-1 and J is TRBJ2-3; tentatively, D is TRBD1 or TRBD2 (5 bases each). With 5 bases removed from V and 2 bases from J, the gap between germline ends came to 20 bases. The CDR3 loop spans 16 amino acids. From germline, CDR1 is DFQATT and CDR2 SNEGSKA (reference sequence). CDR3 DNA sequence: TGCAGTGCTTGCCGGATCAGGGAGAAGTCCACAGATACGCAGTATTTT. This gives the protein CSACRIREKSTDTQYF.

This clonotype was recorded at least ten times. The chain links TRBV19 to TRBJ2-1, with D perhaps being TRBD1 or TRBD2 (6 bases each). This CDR3 has 15 amino acids. The germline CDR1 and CDR2 sequences are LNHDA and SQIVND (reference sequence). Trimming pared 1 base from V and 5 bases from J, leaving 12 bases between. CDR3 protein: CASSIARGQHNEQFF. In DNA, the CDR3 is TGTGCCAGTAGTATAGCCCGGGGGCAACACAATGAGCAGTTCTTC.

The chain couples TRBV12-3 or TRBV12-4 to TRBJ2-7; D possibly corresponds to TRBD1 (5 bases). With 5 bases removed from V and 1 base from J, the gap between germline ends came to 15 bases. This CDR3 has 15 residues. The CDR3 loop is CASSVGADPSYEQYV. DNA for the CDR3: TGTGCCAGCAGTGTAGGGGCGGATCCTTCCTACGAGCAGTACGTC.

The V call is TRBV19, the J call TRBJ2-1; 7 bases are shared with TRBD1. V gave up 10 bases and J gave up 6 bases; unmatched junction bases: 18. Germline V gene data show CDR1 as LNHDA and CDR2 as SQIVND (reference sequence). The CDR3 spans 16 residues. CDR3: CATTRTGDGPSNEQFF. CDR3 nucleotides: TGTGCCACCACACGAACAGGGGACGGTCCGAGCAATGAGCAGTTCTTC.

This clonotype was detected many times. V gene TRBV29-1 combines with J gene TRBJ2-2, with 7 bases that match TRBD2. Germline loops: CDR1 SQVTM, CDR2 ANQGSEA. The CDR3 has 14 residues. V shed 5 bases and J 2 bases; nucleotides not matched to a gene: 5. The CDR3 protein is CSVRERGNTGELFF. The CDR3 nucleotides read TGCAGCGTTCGAGAGCGGGGAAACACCGGGGAGCTGTTTTTT.

In this sample, this clonotype turned up a few times. This sequence joins TRBV20-1 and TRBJ1-1; D is perhaps TRBD1 (5 bases). CDR3 length: 17 amino acids. With 3 bases removed from V and 2 bases from J, the gap between germline ends came to 22 bases. Germline V CDR1 and CDR2: DFQATT, SNEGSKA (reference sequence). The CDR3 bases are TGCAGTGCTAGCCAGGGCGGGTATGACCTTTTAAACACTGAAGCTTTCTTT. As protein: CSASQGGYDLLNTEAFF.

This clonotype was seen many times. The rearrangement joins TRBV20-1 to TRBJ1-5; D is unclear. Germline CDR1 is DFQATT and CDR2 is SNEGSKA (reference sequence). The CDR3 sequence is 15 residues long. V was cut by 0 bases and J by 1 base, with 10 bases left in between. The CDR3 bases are TGCAGTGCTAGAGAGGGTGAGGGAAGCAATCAGCCCCAGCATTTT. This encodes CSAREGEGSNQPQHF.

This clonotype was seen ten or more times. V gene TRBV5-4 combines with J gene TRBJ2-2; TRBD1 agrees at 8 bases. The CDR3 covers 17 residues. CDR1 and CDR2 (germline): SGHNT, YYREEE (reference sequence). After removal of 4 bases from V and 0 bases from J, the junction contained 8 bases not matched to a gene. The CDR3 DNA sequence: TGTGCCAGCAGCCCCCCCGGGACAGGCGCGAACACCGGGGAGCTGTTTTTT. It encodes CASSPPGTGANTGELFF.